These 23 T cell receptor beta chains originate from one sample sequenced in a study of identical twins. TCRdb passed the 5' RACE reads through MiXCR, listing each CDR3 protein once. Among more than 650,000 distinct CDR3 sequences, roughly 6.2% were seen once, and the ten largest hold 1.5% to 2%. The sequencing input was naive T cells sorted from blood. These TCRs come from a young man in good health.

J is TRBJ2-7 and V is TRBV7-9; TRBD2 aligns across 7 bases. The V gene end was trimmed by 5 bases and the J gene end by 3 bases; junction bases not matched to a gene: 13. Germline V gene data show CDR1 as SEHNR and CDR2 as FQNEAQ (reference sequence). The length of the CDR3 is 16 residues. The CDR3 DNA follows: TGTGCCAGCAGCCCCCTGGAGGGGAGGGAGGACTACGAGCAGTACGTC. The encoded protein is CASSPLEGREDYEQYV.

This clonotype was seen many times. This sequence joins TRBV29-1 and TRBJ2-2, with TRBD1 matching over 8 bases. The CDR3 spans 13 residues. Trimming cost V 6 bases and J 2 bases; bases outside gene matches: 2. Germline loops: CDR1 SQVTM, CDR2 ANQGSEA. The CDR3 DNA follows: TGCAGCGTCAGGGGGCCTAACACCGGGGAGCTGTTTTTT. The encoded protein is CSVRGPNTGELFF.

This clonotype has ten or more counts. This rearrangement joins TRBV6-1 to TRBJ2-6, with TRBD1 matching 9 bases. The germline V gene encodes CDR1 MNHNS and CDR2 SASEGT. This CDR3 contains 18 residues. V trimming: 1 base; J trimming: 1 base; junction bases outside the gene matches: 5. DNA of the CDR3: TGTGCCAGCAGTGAAGTGGGACAGGGAACTTCTGGGGCCAACGTCCTGACTTTC. It specifies CASSEVGQGTSGANVLTF.

In this sample, this clonotype turned up many times. The CDR3: CSAPRTGFADTQYF. The CDR3 coding sequence is TGCAGTGCTCCAAGGACGGGCTTTGCAGATACGCAGTATTTT. The chain combines TRBV20-1 with TRBJ2-3, with no clear D. The CDR3 loop spans 14 amino acids. The ends were cut back, 5 bases at V and 4 bases at J, with 16 bases in the middle. The germline CDR1 and CDR2 sequences are DFQATT and SNEGSKA (reference sequence).

Ten or more counts support this clonotype. The V and J genes are TRBV20-1 and TRBJ2-1; D call uncertain. Per germline, CDR1 DFQATT and CDR2 SNEGSKA (reference sequence). The V end was cut by 3 bases, the J end by 4 bases, with 13 bases between. The CDR3 sequence is 14 residues long. The CDR3 spells CSARMNPWYNEQFF. DNA of the CDR3: TGCAGTGCTAGGATGAACCCCTGGTACAATGAGCAGTTCTTC.

This clonotype was observed at least ten times. J is TRBJ2-3 and V is TRBV12-3 or TRBV12-4; D possibly corresponds to TRBD1 (5 bases). The CDR3 covers 14 residues. V was cut by 4 bases and J by 2 bases, with 10 bases left in between. DNA of the CDR3: TGTGCCAGCAGTTCCTGGGGCCTCACAGATACGCAGTATTTT. The encoded protein is CASSSWGLTDTQYF.

This clonotype came up many times. J is TRBJ1-1 and V is TRBV29-1, with D unresolved. CDR3 length: 13 residues. V shed 8 bases and J shed 1 base, with 14 bases lying between them. Germline V gives CDR1 SQVTM, CDR2 ANQGSEA. The CDR3 is CSPRQAPNTEAFF. CDR3 coding DNA: TGCAGCCCACGGCAGGCCCCGAACACTGAAGCTTTCTTT.

In its sample, this clonotype was seen many times. The chain couples TRBV5-1 to TRBJ2-3, with TRBD1 identical over 7 bases. The germline V gene has CDR1 SGHRS and CDR2 YFSETQ. V dropped 0 bases and J dropped 4; count of bases not matched to a gene: 2. CDR3 length: 14 residues. The CDR3 loop reads CASSLGRGSDTQYF. In DNA form, the CDR3 reads TGCGCCAGCAGCTTGGGCAGGGGGTCAGATACGCAGTATTTT.

This clonotype was observed at least ten times. The V call is TRBV5-1, the J call TRBJ2-1, with 8 bases matching TRBD1. The trim removed 0 bases at V and 6 bases at J, leaving 5 bases unmatched. Germline assignment: CDR1 SGHRS and CDR2 YFSETQ. This CDR3 has 15 amino acids. This CDR3 reads CASSLVRTGPNEQFF. The CDR3 nucleotides read TGCGCCAGCAGCTTGGTCCGGACAGGGCCCAATGAGCAGTTCTTC. Filled out from reference TRBV5-1 and TRBJ2-1, the complete variable domain reads KAGVTQTPRYLIKTRGQQVTLSCSPISGHRSVSWYQQTPGQGLQFLFEYFSETQRNKGNFPGRFSGRQFSNSRSEMNVSTLELGDSALYLCASSLVRTGPNEQFFGPGTRLTVL.

This clonotype was detected many times. The chain links TRBV29-1 to TRBJ2-2, with TRBD2 as a possible D gene (7 bases). Germline V CDR1 and CDR2: SQVTM, ANQGSEA. V lost 4 bases and J lost 9, with 9 bases in between. The CDR3 extends over 11 amino acids. Here the CDR3 DNA reads TGCAGCGTTGGGGGGGGCCGGGAGCTGTTTTTT. This gives the protein CSVGGGRELFF.

This clonotype has a count of ten or more. The genes are TRBV5-1 and TRBJ2-1; 14 nucleotides agree with TRBD2. Unmatched junction bases numbered 18, after V lost 6 bases and J lost 7 bases. The CDR3 sequence is 19 residues long. Germline V CDR1 and CDR2: SGHRS, YFSETQ. CDR3 protein: CASTPAGTSGRFWANEQFF. The CDR3 coding sequence is TGCGCCAGCACCCCGGCCGGGACTAGCGGGAGATTTTGGGCGAATGAGCAGTTCTTC.

V usage is TRBV5-1 and J usage is TRBJ2-1; 10 bases are a match to TRBD2. The CDR3 extends over 16 amino acids. Germline V gene sequence: CDR1 SGHRS, CDR2 YFSETQ. With 1 base clipped from V and 4 bases from J, the junction kept 5 bases outside the gene matches. The CDR3 region is CASSLRSSGSYNEQFF. In DNA form, the CDR3 reads TGCGCCAGCAGCTTGAGGTCTAGCGGGAGTTACAATGAGCAGTTCTTC.

This clonotype was counted between two and nine times. V usage is TRBV7-9 and J usage is TRBJ1-4; D remains unclear. The CDR3 has 14 residues. Germline values: CDR1 SEHNR, CDR2 FQNEAQ (reference sequence). Trimming took off 5 bases at V and 0 bases at J, with 7 bases between the two ends. The CDR3 reads CASSATPTNEKLFF. CDR3 coding DNA: TGTGCCAGCAGCGCGACACCAACTAATGAAAAACTGTTTTTT.

This clonotype was observed at least ten times. This rearrangement joins TRBV9 to TRBJ1-6; 7 positions agree with TRBD1. Trimming removed 1 base from V and 9 bases from J; junction bases left unmatched: 7. Per the germline V gene, CDR1 is SGDLS and CDR2 is YYNGEE. This CDR3 contains 15 residues. The CDR3 spells CASSVSRGLGSPLHF. The CDR3 DNA is TGTGCCAGCAGCGTATCTAGGGGGCTAGGTTCACCCCTCCACTTT.

This clonotype was picked up many times. This chain uses TRBV7-9 with TRBJ2-5; 10 bases line up with TRBD2. CDR3 length: 15 residues. CDR1 and CDR2 (germline): SEHNR, FQNEAQ (reference sequence). V lost 3 bases to trimming and J lost 5 bases; unmatched junction nucleotides: 6. The CDR3 nucleotides are TGTGCCAGCAGCTTGATAGCGGGAGGACGGGAGACCCAGTACTTC. Its translation is CASSLIAGGRETQYF. Full variable domain (missing parts from reference TRBV7-9 and TRBJ2-5): DTGVSQNPRHKITKRGQNVTFRCDPISEHNRLYWYRQTLGQGPEFLTYFQNEAQLEKSRLLSDRFSAERPKGSFSTLEIQRTEQGDSAMYLCASSLIAGGRETQYFGPGTRLLVL.

This rearrangement joins TRBV14 to TRBJ2-1; 7 bases are shared with TRBD2. Losses at the gene ends were 6 bases for V and 7 bases for J; bases not matched to a gene: 6. The V gene's germline CDR1 is SGHDN and CDR2 FVKESK. This CDR3 contains 13 residues. The CDR3, as DNA: TGTGCCAGCAGATCGACTAGCTCTAATGAGCAGTTCTTC. Translation: CASRSTSSNEQFF.

This clonotype appeared many times. This chain joins TRBV12-3 or TRBV12-4 and TRBJ1-3; tentative D call: TRBD1 (5 bases). The V end lost 6 bases, the J end lost 3 bases, and 12 bases lay between the germline ends. The CDR3 is 14 residues long. CDR3 residues: CASRPQGGGNTIYF. The CDR3 DNA reads as TGTGCCAGCAGACCCCAGGGAGGTGGAAACACCATATATTTT.

This clonotype showed up many times. The chain couples TRBV10-3 to TRBJ1-3; no definite D call. The V gene lost 6 bases and the J gene lost 1 base, with 10 bases spanning the gap. CDR1 and CDR2 from the germline V gene are ENHRY and SYGVKD. The CDR3 length is 14 residues. The CDR3 DNA sequence: TGTGCCATCAGGGCTGACCAGTCTGGAAACACCATATATTTT. It yields the protein CAIRADQSGNTIYF.

This clonotype was seen many times. This chain connects TRBV27 to TRBJ2-1; 11 positions match TRBD2. The CDR3 runs to 15 residues. Trimming removed 3 bases from V and 8 bases from J; junction bases left unmatched: 6. Germline loops: CDR1 MNHEY, CDR2 SMNVEV (reference sequence). The CDR3 DNA is TGTGCCAGCAGTTTCCGACTAGCGGGAAACTATGAGCAGTTCTTC. Its protein product is CASSFRLAGNYEQFF.

This clonotype came up many times. The genes are TRBV20-1 and TRBJ2-7, with 9 bases that match TRBD1. The CDR3 totals 13 residues. The V segment lost 5 bases and the J segment 4 bases; nucleotides outside the gene matches: 6. Per germline, CDR1 DFQATT and CDR2 SNEGSKA (reference sequence). This CDR3 is CSAPGQGRYEQYF. The CDR3 bases are TGCAGTGCTCCCGGACAGGGGAGGTACGAGCAGTACTTC.

There are many counts of this clonotype. This sequence joins TRBV28 and TRBJ2-7, with TRBD1 matching 8 bases. V was clipped by 7 bases and J by 3 bases; unmatched bases: 8. Germline CDR1 reads MDHEN; CDR2 reads SYDVKM. This CDR3 comprises 14 residues. CDR3 DNA: TGTGCCAGCACTCACGGGACAGGTATCTACGAGCAGTACTTC. Protein product: CASTHGTGIYEQYF.

This clonotype was seen at least ten times. This sequence joins TRBV29-1 and TRBJ2-1; 9 positions agree with TRBD2. The germline V gene has CDR1 SQVTM and CDR2 ANQGSEA. The CDR3 extends over 13 amino acids. With V trimmed by 8 bases and J by 9 bases, 11 bases remained unmatched. The DNA of the CDR3 is TGCAGCATCCCGGGGGGACTAGCAAGTGAGCAGTTCTTC. This codes for CSIPGGLASEQFF.

This clonotype came up many times. The rearrangement links TRBV5-1 to TRBJ2-3; possible D gene TRBD2, 5 bases. Germline values: CDR1 SGHRS, CDR2 YFSETQ. The germline V and J ends were trimmed by 0 bases and 4 bases, with 12 bases remaining between them. CDR3 length: 15 amino acids. The CDR3: CASSLASTRADTQYF. The CDR3 region has the DNA TGCGCCAGCAGCTTGGCCTCTACGAGGGCAGATACGCAGTATTTT.